These 5 T cell receptor beta chains were all obtained from the same sample, sequenced in a study of T-cell reconstitution after alpha-beta-depleted transplantation in children. Unique molecular identifiers featured in how the TCRbeta library was prepared. TCRdb used MiXCR to reprocess the PCR reads, holding one entry per CDR3 protein. The sample holds 140,000 to 150,000 distinct CDR3 sequences; 8.5% to 10% are singletons and the top ten take around a sixth. The sequencing here drew on PBMCs, mostly from graft donor cells, taken 180 days after TCRalphabeta/CD19-depleted stem cell transplant. The receptors were sampled from a female patient under 10 years old who had a stem cell transplant for congenital amegakaryocytic thrombocytopenia, so the T cells may come from the graft donor.

This clonotype has ten or more counts. The chain couples TRBV29-1 to TRBJ1-2; 9 nucleotides align to TRBD1. This CDR3 has 11 residues. V was clipped by 7 bases and J by 6 bases; unmatched bases: 3. Germline-derived CDR1 and CDR2 are SQVTM and ANQGSEA. The CDR3 loop reads CSGRQGDGYTF. DNA of the CDR3: TGCAGCGGCAGACAGGGGGATGGCTACACCTTC.

This clonotype appeared many times. The chain recombines TRBV9 with TRBJ2-1; 11 positions match TRBD2. Germline trimming cut 0 bases from V and 10 bases from J; bases unmatched to any gene: 6. This CDR3 spans 15 amino acids. Germline lookup yields CDR1 SGDLS and CDR2 YYNGEE. CDR3 DNA sequence: TGTGCCAGCAGCGTAGTACTAGCGGGAGAAGGGGAGCAGTTCTTC. It specifies CASSVVLAGEGEQFF. Combining the CDR3 with reference TRBV9 and TRBJ2-1 gives the whole variable domain DSGVTQTPKHLITATGQRVTLRCSPRSGDLSVYWYQQSLDQGLQFLIQYYNGEERAKGNILERFSAQQFPDLHSELNLSSLELGDSALYFCASSVVLAGEGEQFFGPGTRLTVL.

The J gene is TRBJ1-1, the V gene TRBV20-1, with D unresolved. The CDR3 is made up of 13 amino acids. Deletions cut 4 bases from V and 1 base from J, with 10 bases between. Germline V CDR1 and CDR2: DFQATT, SNEGSKA (reference sequence). CDR3 DNA sequence: TGCAGTGCTATTCAGAGAGCGAACACTGAAGCTTTCTTT. Protein product: CSAIQRANTEAFF.

This clonotype was recorded only once. A much larger clone sits a single nucleotide away, making a read error possible. The rearrangement joins TRBV28 to TRBJ2-2; the D gene could be TRBD1 or TRBD2 (5 bases each). Germline CDR1 and CDR2: MDHEN and SYDVKM. This CDR3 is 13 amino acids long. CDR3 sequence: CASLTPGIGDLFF. DNA for the CDR3: TGTGCCAGCCTTACCCCGGGGATCGGGGACCTGTTTTTT.

This clonotype was counted ten times or more. V is TRBV3-1 and J is TRBJ2-1; TRBD2 aligns across 9 bases. The CDR3 totals 16 residues. V was clipped by 4 bases and J by 4 bases; unmatched bases: 8. Looked up from germline, CDR1 is LGHDT and CDR2 is YNNKEL (reference sequence). CDR3 residues: CASSRDPLAGYNEQFF. In DNA form, the CDR3 reads TGTGCCAGCAGCCGAGACCCCCTAGCGGGGTACAATGAGCAGTTCTTC.